This T cell receptor (beta chain) appears in the sequencing data of a study of blood T cell repertoires in COVID-19. Generated by immunoSEQ multiplex PCR, the TCRdb table keeps only in-frame clones and is missing some. The table lists about 250,000 clones, more than 70% of them singletons. This clone was seen just once. Germline V gene lookup returns CDR1 SQVTM and CDR2 ANQGSEA. The CDR3 spans 15 residues. V lost 0 bases and J lost 3, with 14 bases in between. The rearrangement links TRBV29-1 to TRBJ1-2; D remains unclear. The sequenced sample was peripheral blood. This sequence originates from a woman between 35 and 50 years old who had recovered from COVID-19. CDR3 protein: CSVEDSVSSYYGYTF. In nucleotides, the CDR3 is TGCAGCGTTGAAGATAGCGTCAGCTCTTACTATGGCTACACCTTC.